This T cell receptor (beta chain) stems from a study of a mutant IDH1 vaccine in newly diagnosed glioma. Turning to this clone: The target antigen is unknown.

Study conclusions and caveats: Shifts in the top peripheral T cell clonotypes seemed unrelated to pseudoprogression. A vaccine-induced immune response developed in about 93% of the patients.

The germline CDR1 and CDR2 sequences are SGHAT and FQNNGV. V was pared by 1 base and J by 2 bases, with 9 bases of the junction left unmatched. The CDR3 is 18 residues long. Data came from immunoSEQ multiplex PCR; TCRdb stores just in-frame clones and leaves some out. The data show under 60,000 clones, about 82% seen once. Time point: week 35, safety follow-up. In the vaccine, a single dose held 300 ug of the mutant IDH1 20-mer peptide, along with topical imiquimod. Donors harbored newly found WHO grade 3 or 4 IDH1-mutant, ATRX-lost astrocytomas. The chain uses TRBV11-2 and TRBJ2-1; TRBD2 agrees at 9 bases. The material sequenced was PBMCs, taken from a glioma patient whose treatment included an IDH1 peptide vaccine. The receptor was derived from a man in his forties with glioma. The DNA for the CDR3 is TGTGCCAGCAGCTTAGGTAAGCTAGCGGGACGACCCTACAATGAGCAGTTCTTC. Amino acid sequence: CASSLGKLAGRPYNEQFF.